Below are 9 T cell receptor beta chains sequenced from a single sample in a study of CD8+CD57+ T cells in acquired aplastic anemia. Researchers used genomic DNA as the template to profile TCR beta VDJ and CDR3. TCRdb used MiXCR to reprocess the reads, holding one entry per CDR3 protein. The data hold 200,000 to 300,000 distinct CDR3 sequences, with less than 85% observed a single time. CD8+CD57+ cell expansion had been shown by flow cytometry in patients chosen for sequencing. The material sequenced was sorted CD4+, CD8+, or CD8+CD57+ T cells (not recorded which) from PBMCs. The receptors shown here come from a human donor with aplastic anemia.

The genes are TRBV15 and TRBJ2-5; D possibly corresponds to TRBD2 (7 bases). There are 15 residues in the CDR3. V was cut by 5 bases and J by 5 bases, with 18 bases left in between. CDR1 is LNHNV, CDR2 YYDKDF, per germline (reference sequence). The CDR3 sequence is CATSGGATRHETQYF. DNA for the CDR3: TGTGCCACCAGCGGGGGGGCCACGCGGCACGAGACCCAGTACTTC.

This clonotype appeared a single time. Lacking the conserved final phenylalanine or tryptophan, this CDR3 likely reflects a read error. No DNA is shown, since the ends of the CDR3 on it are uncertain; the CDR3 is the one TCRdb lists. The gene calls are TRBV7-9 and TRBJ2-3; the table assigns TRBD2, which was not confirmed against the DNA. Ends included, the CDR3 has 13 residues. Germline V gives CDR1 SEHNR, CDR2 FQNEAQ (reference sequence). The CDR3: CASSAGSSGSNEQ.

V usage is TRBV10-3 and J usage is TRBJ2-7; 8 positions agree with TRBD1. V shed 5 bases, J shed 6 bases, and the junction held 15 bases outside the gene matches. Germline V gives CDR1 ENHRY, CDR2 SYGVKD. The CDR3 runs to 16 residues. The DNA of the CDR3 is TGTGCCATCAGTAAATGGACAGGGAGTTCCCCGGGCGAGCAGTACTTC. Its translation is CAISKWTGSSPGEQYF.

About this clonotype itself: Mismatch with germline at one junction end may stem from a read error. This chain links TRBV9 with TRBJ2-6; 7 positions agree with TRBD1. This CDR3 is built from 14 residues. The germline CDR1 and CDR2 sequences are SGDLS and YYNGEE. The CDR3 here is CASSVDLGGHTEAF. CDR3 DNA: TGTGCCAGCAGCGTAGATCTAGGGGGCCACACTGAAGCTTTC.

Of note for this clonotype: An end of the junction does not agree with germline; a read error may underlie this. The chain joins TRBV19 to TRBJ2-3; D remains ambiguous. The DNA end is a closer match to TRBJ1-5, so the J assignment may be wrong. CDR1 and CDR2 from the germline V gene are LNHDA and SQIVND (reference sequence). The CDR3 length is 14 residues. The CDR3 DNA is TGTGCCAGCAGTATAGCGAGAGGTGCCGACAAGCAGCATTTT. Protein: CASSIARGADKQHF.

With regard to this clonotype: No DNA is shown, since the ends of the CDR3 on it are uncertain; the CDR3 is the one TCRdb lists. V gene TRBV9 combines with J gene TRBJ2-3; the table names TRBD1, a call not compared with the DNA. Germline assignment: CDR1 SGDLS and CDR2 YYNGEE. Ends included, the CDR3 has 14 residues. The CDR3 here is CASSVADGAGTKYF.

The DNA of the CDR3 is TGTGCCAGCAGCGGGGGGGGCCGACAGGGAGGAAACAAGTTCTTC. Translation gives CASSGGGRQGGNKFF. This sequence joins TRBV9 and TRBJ2-1; D might be TRBD1 or TRBD2, each matching 7 bases. Germline V gene data show CDR1 as SGDLS and CDR2 as YYNGEE. The CDR3 is 15 residues long. V lost 3 bases, J lost 14 bases, and 24 bases lay in between.

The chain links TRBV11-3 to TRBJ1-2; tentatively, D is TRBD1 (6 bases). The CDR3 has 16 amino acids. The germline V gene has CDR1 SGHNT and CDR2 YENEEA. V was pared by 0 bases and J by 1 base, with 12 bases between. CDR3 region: CASSLDLTGYNYGYTF. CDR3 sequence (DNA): TGTGCCAGCAGCTTAGATCTGACAGGTTATAACTATGGCTACACCTTC.

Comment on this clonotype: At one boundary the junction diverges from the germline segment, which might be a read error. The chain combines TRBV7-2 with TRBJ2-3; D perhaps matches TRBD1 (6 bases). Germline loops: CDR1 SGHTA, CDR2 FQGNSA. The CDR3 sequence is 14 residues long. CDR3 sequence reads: CASSLALGGGSGYF. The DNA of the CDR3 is TGTGCCAGCAGCTTAGCGCTGGGTGGGGGCTCTGGGTACTTT.